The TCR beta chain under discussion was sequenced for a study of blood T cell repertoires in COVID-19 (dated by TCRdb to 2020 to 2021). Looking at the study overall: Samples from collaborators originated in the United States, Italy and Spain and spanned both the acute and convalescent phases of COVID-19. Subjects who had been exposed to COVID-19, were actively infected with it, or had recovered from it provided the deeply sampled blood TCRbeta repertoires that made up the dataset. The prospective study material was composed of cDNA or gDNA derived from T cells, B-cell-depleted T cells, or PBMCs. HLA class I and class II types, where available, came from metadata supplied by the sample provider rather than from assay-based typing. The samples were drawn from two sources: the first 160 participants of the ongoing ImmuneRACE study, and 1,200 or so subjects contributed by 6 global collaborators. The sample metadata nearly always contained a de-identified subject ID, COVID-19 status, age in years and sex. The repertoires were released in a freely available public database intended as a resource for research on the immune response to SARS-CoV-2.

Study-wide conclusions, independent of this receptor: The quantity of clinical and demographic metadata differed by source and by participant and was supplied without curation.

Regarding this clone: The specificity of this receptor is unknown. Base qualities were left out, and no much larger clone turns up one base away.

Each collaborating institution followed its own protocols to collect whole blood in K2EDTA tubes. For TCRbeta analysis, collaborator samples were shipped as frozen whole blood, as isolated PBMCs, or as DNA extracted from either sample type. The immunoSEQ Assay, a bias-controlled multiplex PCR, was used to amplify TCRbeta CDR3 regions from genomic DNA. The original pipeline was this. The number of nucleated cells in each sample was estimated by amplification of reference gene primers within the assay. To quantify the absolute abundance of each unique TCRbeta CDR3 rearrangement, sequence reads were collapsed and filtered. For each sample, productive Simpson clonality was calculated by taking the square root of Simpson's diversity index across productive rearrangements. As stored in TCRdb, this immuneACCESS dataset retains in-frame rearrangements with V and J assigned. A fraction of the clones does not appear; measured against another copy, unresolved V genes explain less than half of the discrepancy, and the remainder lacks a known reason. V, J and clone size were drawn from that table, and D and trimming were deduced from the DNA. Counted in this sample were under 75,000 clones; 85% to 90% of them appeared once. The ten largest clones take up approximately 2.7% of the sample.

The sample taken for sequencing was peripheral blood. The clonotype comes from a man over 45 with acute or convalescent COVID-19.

The DNA reads as follows: TGTGCCAGCAGCTCTCGGGGAGGGAGAGAGACCCAGTACTTC. This is translated as CASSSRGGRETQYF. The chain is encoded by TRBV6-5 joined to TRBJ2-5; 7 bases in the middle match TRBD2. The CDR3 numbers 14 residues from cysteine through phenylalanine. Only CDR3 DNA remains: 42 bases, in frame from the first base. Ends trimmed: V by 6 bases, J by 4 bases; bases unmatched to a gene: 8. Per the germline V gene, MNHEY is the CDR1 and SVGAGI is the CDR2.